One and the same sample provided the 10 T cell receptor beta chains below, sequenced in a study of T cells in Graves' hyperthyroidism and ophthalmopathy. Amplification yielded TCR beta CDR3 regions, with RNA transcripts as the source. HTBI primers were the set used in a first-round RT-PCR of the TCR CDR3. TCRdb used MiXCR to reprocess the multiplex PCR reads, holding one entry per CDR3 protein. There are roughly 500,000 distinct CDR3 sequences in the sample; approximately 15% occur only once, and roughly 5.7% lies in the top ten. The specimen was blood. The receptors here all came from a woman aged 25 to 45 with Graves' hyperthyroidism that later progressed to Graves' ophthalmopathy.

The chain recombines TRBV18 with TRBJ1-2; 7 positions match TRBD1. Unmatched junction bases numbered 4, after V lost 3 bases and J lost 0 bases. The CDR3 runs 15 residues. The germline V gene has CDR1 KGHSH and CDR2 LQKENI. The CDR3 region has the DNA TGTGCCAGCTCACCTAACAGGGGCCCTAACTATGGCTACACCTTC. It encodes CASSPNRGPNYGYTF.

This clonotype turned up a few times. The chain uses TRBV28 and TRBJ1-2; D is undetermined. CDR3 size: 13 residues. From germline, CDR1 is MDHEN and CDR2 SYDVKM. Trimming left V 3 bases short and J 2 bases short, with 7 bases between. This CDR3 is CASSFWSNYGYTF. The CDR3 coding sequence is TGTGCCAGCAGTTTTTGGAGCAACTATGGCTACACCTTC.

This clonotype was recorded at least ten times. V is TRBV20-1 and J is TRBJ2-2; TRBD1 aligns across 7 bases. This CDR3 region has 13 residues. Germline loops: CDR1 DFQATT, CDR2 SNEGSKA (reference sequence). CDR3 nucleotides: TGCACTCCGAAGGGGGCCGACACCGGGGAGCTGTTTTTT. It encodes CTPKGADTGELFF.

This clonotype was seen ten or more times. The chain employs TRBV7-2 and TRBJ1-2; D is uncertain. There are 14 residues in the CDR3. Germline values: CDR1 SGHTA, CDR2 FQGNSA. V lost 0 bases and J lost 4, with 9 bases in between. The CDR3 sequence is CASSLAVGPYGYTF. The CDR3 DNA follows: TGTGCCAGCAGCTTAGCCGTTGGACCCTATGGCTACACCTTC.

The rearrangement joins TRBV30 to TRBJ2-3; D is tentatively TRBD1 or TRBD2 (5 bases each). Trimming left V 5 bases short and J 2 bases short, with 11 bases between. This CDR3 is built from 13 residues. Germline values: CDR1 GTSNPN, CDR2 SVGIG (reference sequence). CDR3 DNA: TGTGCCTGGGGGGGTGGGGTCACAGATACGCAGTATTTT. It is translated as CAWGGGVTDTQYF.

This clonotype was counted at least ten times. The V and J genes are TRBV12-3 or TRBV12-4 and TRBJ2-2, with D maybe TRBD1 (5 bases). There are 15 residues in the CDR3. V was shortened by 3 bases and J by 1 base, with 9 bases between the two germline ends. CDR3 amino acids: CASSLGQENTGELFF. The CDR3 DNA reads TGTGCCAGCAGTTTGGGGCAGGAGAACACCGGGGAGCTGTTTTTT.

This chain connects TRBV6-5 to TRBJ1-2; tentative D call: TRBD1 (6 bases). The CDR3 is 15 residues long. Germline CDR1 MNHEY, CDR2 SVGAGI. The V end lost 3 bases, the J end lost 8 bases, and 19 bases lay between the germline ends. CDR3 bases: TGTGCCAGCAGTTATTCCAAACAGGGTTTAGAAGGCTACACCTTC. This sequence encodes CASSYSKQGLEGYTF.

In its sample, this clonotype was seen once. One junction end does not reproduce the germline sequence, and a read error may be involved. The V gene is TRBV9, the J gene TRBJ1-1; unclear D gene. Germline values: CDR1 SGDLS, CDR2 YYNGEE. This CDR3 has 13 residues. The CDR3 reads CACSVSVGTEAFF. CDR3 in DNA: TGTGCCTGCAGCGTTTCAGTGGGCACTGAAGCTTTCTTT.

This clonotype appeared a few times. The chain is built from TRBV6-1 and TRBJ1-4; tentatively, D is TRBD1 (5 bases). Germline V gene lookup returns CDR1 MNHNS and CDR2 SASEGT. V lost 2 bases and J lost 0, with 13 bases in between. The length of the CDR3 is 17 residues. CDR3 DNA sequence: TGTGCCAGCAGTGAACAGGGAGGCTTAACAACTAATGAAAAACTGTTTTTT. Its protein is CASSEQGGLTTNEKLFF.

This clonotype showed up many times. J is TRBJ2-7 and V is TRBV28; D may be TRBD1 (6 bases). With 5 bases removed from V and 2 bases from J, the gap between germline ends came to 13 bases. Germline V gene data show CDR1 as MDHEN and CDR2 as SYDVKM. There are 14 residues in the CDR3. CDR3 in DNA: TGTGCCAGCAGTGTCCCCAGGGGTCCCTACGAGCAGTACTTC. It is translated as CASSVPRGPYEQYF.